This T cell receptor (beta chain) was profiled in a study of a mutant IDH1 vaccine in newly diagnosed glioma. Across the study: Every participant had undergone radiotherapy, temozolomide, or both before, and most underwent both. Study-level points and caveats: Pseudoprogression appeared independent of alterations in top peripheral clonotypes.

Generated by immunoSEQ multiplex PCR, the TCRdb table keeps only in-frame clones and is missing some. The profile shows about 50,000 clones, approximately 84% of them singletons. The sample's time point: week 47, end of study. It was 300 ug of mutant IDH1 20-mer peptide that made up each vaccine dose, given with topical imiquimod. Trimming removed 6 bases from V and 4 bases from J, with 15 bases in between. The germline CDR1 and CDR2 sequences are MNHEY and SVGAGI. The CDR3 has 14 residues. With regard to this clone: The antigen is unknown.

This sequence joins TRBV6-5 and TRBJ1-2, with D unclear. The sequence was collected from a woman in her 30s with glioma. Some clones in this sample may be carry-over from other donors' samples. Sample: PBMCs, taken from a glioma patient whose treatment included an IDH1 peptide vaccine. The CDR3 coding sequence is TGTGCCAGCAGGCCCACTACCGACTTCTATGGCTACACCTTC. Translated: CASRPTTDFYGYTF.